Listed below are T cell receptor beta chains from one sample, sequenced in a study of T cell responses to AZD1222 COVID-19 vaccine. Measured with immunoSEQ multiplex PCR; TCRdb has only the in-frame clones, and not every one. The sample consists of tens of thousands of clones, 85% to 90% of them appearing once. The material was peripheral blood, obtained 28 days after the second AZD1222 dose. The receptor source for this set is an adult who received the AZD1222 COVID-19 vaccine. CDR3s leave out the opening cysteine and the closing phenylalanine or tryptophan. The order of the fields is D gene, J gene, V gene, CDR3 protein. The D gene is left open where the match is weak.

D gene: NA; J gene: TRBJ1-2; V gene: TRBV3-1/TRBV3-2; CDR3 protein: ASSQSWGKIGYT
D gene: NA; J gene: TRBJ1-6; V gene: TRBV18; CDR3 protein: ASSPGTGYNSPLH
D gene: NA; J gene: TRBJ2-5; V gene: TRBV7-2; CDR3 protein: ASSFLASLETQY
D gene: TRBD1; J gene: TRBJ1-1; V gene: TRBV6-5; CDR3 protein: ASSSRDRGRTEAF
D gene: TRBD1; J gene: TRBJ1-5; V gene: TRBV2; CDR3 protein: ASSGTGGRQPQH
D gene: NA; J gene: TRBJ1-3; V gene: TRBV9; CDR3 protein: ASSVEPQFSPSGNTIY
D gene: NA; J gene: TRBJ1-3; V gene: TRBV5-1; CDR3 protein: ASSSNGGNTIY
D gene: NA; J gene: TRBJ2-5; V gene: TRBV5-1; CDR3 protein: ASSTRDLETQY
D gene: TRBD1; J gene: TRBJ1-2; V gene: TRBV6-5; CDR3 protein: ASSYTGQGVGGYT
D gene: NA; J gene: TRBJ1-2; V gene: TRBV5-1; CDR3 protein: ASSQQDSYGYT
D gene: NA; J gene: TRBJ1-1; V gene: TRBV6-6; CDR3 protein: ASSQGSIPEAF
D gene: TRBD1; J gene: TRBJ1-6; V gene: TRBV5-8; CDR3 protein: ASSPDRVYSPLH
D gene: NA; J gene: TRBJ2-3; V gene: TRBV6-5; CDR3 protein: ASSNSVGTDTQY
D gene: NA; J gene: TRBJ1-1; V gene: TRBV2; CDR3 protein: ASSGAGARTEAF
D gene: NA; J gene: TRBJ2-2; V gene: TRBV10-1; CDR3 protein: ASGRQTGELF
D gene: NA; J gene: TRBJ2-7; V gene: TRBV10-3; CDR3 protein: AIRQTGTPNEQY
D gene: NA; J gene: TRBJ1-2; V gene: TRBV2; CDR3 protein: ASSRDTYGYT
D gene: TRBD1; J gene: TRBJ1-1; V gene: TRBV11-2; CDR3 protein: ASSKTGVAEAF
D gene: TRBD1; J gene: TRBJ2-5; V gene: TRBV19; CDR3 protein: ASSIKGSARGYQETQY
D gene: NA; J gene: TRBJ1-3; V gene: TRBV3-1/TRBV3-2; CDR3 protein: ASSRSITPSADTGNTIY
D gene: TRBD1; J gene: TRBJ2-1; V gene: TRBV7-3; CDR3 protein: ASSLDRGSYNEQF
D gene: NA; J gene: TRBJ2-1; V gene: TRBV20-1; CDR3 protein: SASLGSEQF
D gene: TRBD1; J gene: TRBJ1-2; V gene: TRBV4-1; CDR3 protein: ASSQGPGTGVNYGYT
D gene: TRBD1; J gene: TRBJ2-6; V gene: TRBV11-2; CDR3 protein: ASSFRTGRIGANVLT
D gene: TRBD1; J gene: TRBJ1-6; V gene: TRBV19; CDR3 protein: ASSIDAQGSGSPLH
D gene: NA; J gene: TRBJ2-3; V gene: TRBV3-1/TRBV3-2; CDR3 protein: ASSSTTDTQY